This T cell receptor (beta chain) was identified in a study of T cells in Graves' hyperthyroidism and ophthalmopathy. This clonotype was picked up many times. Regions amplified from RNA transcripts were the TCR beta CDR3 regions. A first-round RT-PCR of the TCR CDR3 used the HTBI primer set. TCRdb passed the multiplex PCR reads through MiXCR, listing each CDR3 protein once. The sample yields some 98,000 distinct CDR3 sequences, around 37% seen once. Patients counted as stable if ophthalmopathy did not develop within 18 months. This TCR was recovered from a young woman with Graves' hyperthyroidism. The sequenced material came from peripheral blood or thyroid tissue (not recorded which).

The CDR3 region is CASSRRQDHQPQHF. CDR3 DNA: TGTGCCAGTAGTAGACGACAGGACCATCAGCCCCAGCATTTT. The chain couples TRBV19 to TRBJ1-5; TRBD1 might be the D (6 bases). Trimming shortened V by 4 bases and J by 5 bases, and 12 bases separated the two germline ends. Looked up from germline, CDR1 is LNHDA and CDR2 is SQIVND (reference sequence). The CDR3 is 14 residues long.